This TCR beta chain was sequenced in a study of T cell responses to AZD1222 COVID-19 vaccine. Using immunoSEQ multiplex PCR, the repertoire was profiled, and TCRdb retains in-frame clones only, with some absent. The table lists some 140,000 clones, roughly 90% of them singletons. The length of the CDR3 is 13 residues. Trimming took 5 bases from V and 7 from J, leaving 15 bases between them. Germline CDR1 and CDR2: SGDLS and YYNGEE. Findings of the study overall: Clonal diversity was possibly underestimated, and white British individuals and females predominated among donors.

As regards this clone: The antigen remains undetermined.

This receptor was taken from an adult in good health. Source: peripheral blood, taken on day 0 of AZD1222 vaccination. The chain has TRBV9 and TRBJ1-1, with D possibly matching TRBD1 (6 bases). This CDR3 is CASRAGQGREAFF. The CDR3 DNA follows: TGTGCCAGCAGGGCCGGGCAGGGGCGTGAAGCTTTCTTT. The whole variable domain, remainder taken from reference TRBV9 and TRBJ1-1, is DSGVTQTPKHLITATGQRVTLRCSPRSGDLSVYWYQQSLDQGLQFLIQYYNGEERAKGNILERFSAQQFPDLHSELNLSSLELGDSALYFCASRAGQGREAFFGQGTRLTVV.